Listed here is a single T cell receptor (beta chain). The antigen is unknown. This sample was included in a study of shared clonotypes between healthy human individuals. Study details: Aged between 18 and 49, the donors were a couple of women and a few men.

Whole-study findings and limits: At large depth, rarefaction still showed sorted-subset sequencing to be incomplete.

This CDR3 is built from 13 residues. Trimming cost V 5 bases and J 1 base, with 9 bases left between them. In germline, CDR1 is MNHEY, CDR2 SMNVEV (reference sequence). This table comes from immunoSEQ multiplex PCR, and its TCRdb copy is limited to in-frame clones, with some not included. The table has roughly 2.4 million clones, around 95% seen once. Specimen: naive CD4+ T cells sorted from blood. Subset reported: CD45RA+ positively selected. The chain carries TRBV27 and TRBJ2-7; weak D call: TRBD1 (6 bases). The TCR was taken from a man aged 18 to 29 in good health. Here the CDR3 DNA reads TGTGCCAGCAGTGGACAGAGGTCCTACGAGCAGTACTTC. Protein: CASSGQRSYEQYF.